This entry lists 23 T cell receptor beta chains sequenced from one sample in a study of vaccination and CD4 T cells after COVID-19. The assay that was used to sequence DNA from cultured CD4+ T cells was the Oncomine TCR Beta short-read assay. One entry per CDR3 protein, called by TCRdb with MiXCR from the PCR reads. The table has approximately 19,000 distinct CDR3 sequences, around 50% seen once; the top ten hold 5.5% to 7%. Treatment noted: roughly 11-day PBMC culture with coronavirus spike peptide pools or control peptides (ViraFEST assay). Antigen specificity for these receptors is unknown. Sequenced input: CD4+ T cells from blood, cultured in vitro. The receptors derive from a human donor who had recovered from COVID-19.

This clonotype was observed a handful of times. The V and J genes are TRBV7-2 and TRBJ1-2, with no clear D. CDR1 and CDR2 (germline): SGHTA, FQGNSA. This CDR3 has 13 residues. Trimming stripped 5 bases from V and 4 bases from J, with 11 bases between. CDR3 residues: CASSLKNSYGYTF. The CDR3 coding sequence is TGTGCCAGCAGCCTCAAAAACTCCTATGGCTACACCTTC. Full variable domain (missing parts from reference TRBV7-2 and TRBJ1-2): GAGVSQSPSNKVTEKGKDVELRCDPISGHTALYWYRQSLGQGLEFLIYFQGNSAPDKSGLPSDRFSAERTGGSVSTLTIQRTQQEDSAVYLCASSLKNSYGYTFGSGTRLTVV.

J is TRBJ1-2 and V is TRBV24-1; TRBD1 matches at 7 bases. The germline V gene encodes CDR1 KGHDR and CDR2 SFDVKD. V shed 3 bases, J shed 3 bases, and the junction held 9 bases outside the gene matches. The CDR3 has 16 residues. The CDR3 DNA is TGTGCCACCAGTGATACTACCGGGACAGACGACTATGGCTACACCTTC. Protein product: CATSDTTGTDDYGYTF.

This clonotype has more than one count but fewer than ten. The chain employs TRBV6-1 and TRBJ1-5; 10 bases agree with TRBD1. V lost 10 bases, J lost 2 bases, and 14 bases stayed unmatched. The length of the CDR3 is 17 residues. CDR1 is MNHNS, CDR2 SASEGT, per germline. CDR3: CAIRQGASARGNQPQHF. CDR3 DNA sequence: TGTGCCATCAGACAGGGGGCATCGGCAAGGGGCAATCAGCCCCAGCATTTT.

This clonotype came up a few times. This chain connects TRBV20-1 to TRBJ2-2; D is uncertain. Trimming removed 2 bases from V and 0 bases from J, with 4 bases in between. CDR3 length: 13 residues. CDR1 is DFQATT, CDR2 SNEGSKA, per germline (reference sequence). The CDR3 sequence: CSARSPNTGELFF. The CDR3 nucleotides are TGCAGTGCTAGATCGCCGAACACCGGGGAGCTGTTTTTT.

The chain employs TRBV6-2 or TRBV6-3 and TRBJ1-2; D might be TRBD1 (5 bases). V was shortened by 8 bases and J by 0 bases, with 16 bases between the two germline ends. Germline V gene data show CDR1 as MNHEY and CDR2 as SVGEGT. The CDR3 sequence is 15 residues long. This chain's CDR3 is CASVLQGSANYGYTF. CDR3 nucleotides: TGTGCCAGCGTACTGCAGGGCTCAGCTAACTATGGCTACACCTTC.

A few counts support this clonotype. The chain combines TRBV30 with TRBJ1-2, with unresolved D. From germline, CDR1 is GTSNPN and CDR2 SVGIG (reference sequence). V was trimmed by 4 bases and J by 6 bases, leaving 9 bases between them. The CDR3 contains 11 residues. CDR3 in DNA: TGTGCCTGGACCAACTTCGATGGCTACACCTTC. This gives the protein CAWTNFDGYTF.

In this sample, this clonotype turned up a few times. The chain employs TRBV7-3 and TRBJ2-5; the D is unclear. Per the germline V gene, CDR1 is SGHTA and CDR2 is FQGTGA. CDR3 size: 15 residues. The germline V and J ends were trimmed by 1 base and 1 base, with 10 bases remaining between them. The chain's CDR3 is CASSLSVDRQETQYF. Here the CDR3 DNA reads TGTGCCAGCAGCTTAAGTGTCGACCGCCAAGAGACCCAGTACTTC. Variable domain in full (rest from reference TRBV7-3 and TRBJ2-5): GAGVSQTPSNKVTEKGKYVELRCDPISGHTALYWYRQSLGQGPEFLIYFQGTGAADDSGLPNDRFFAVRPEGSVSTLKIQRTERGDSAVYLCASSLSVDRQETQYFGPGTRLLVL.

This clonotype has a handful of counts. The chain links TRBV6-5 to TRBJ2-5; no clear D gene. CDR3 size: 15 residues. The V gene lost 2 bases and the J gene lost 1 base, with 11 bases spanning the gap. Germline CDR1 reads MNHEY; CDR2 reads SVGAGI. CDR3 DNA sequence: TGTGCCAGCAGTTACAGCGCAGGTAGCCAAGAGACCCAGTACTTC. This sequence encodes CASSYSAGSQETQYF.

The rearrangement joins TRBV20-1 to TRBJ1-6, with D possibly being TRBD1 (6 bases). The CDR3 has 14 residues. Germline V gives CDR1 DFQATT, CDR2 SNEGSKA (reference sequence). Between the trimmed V and J ends, which lost 6 bases and 6 bases, there was a span of 15 bases. This CDR3 is CSAPAGGGNSPLHF. CDR3 sequence (DNA): TGCAGTGCCCCGGCCGGAGGGGGTAATTCACCCCTCCACTTT.

The V and J genes are TRBV27 and TRBJ2-3, with 8 bases matching TRBD2. This CDR3 region has 15 residues. Trimming cost V 6 bases and J 4 bases; bases outside gene matches: 9. Germline values: CDR1 MNHEY, CDR2 SMNVEV (reference sequence). CDR3 DNA sequence: TGTGCCAGCAGACCCAGCGGGAGCCCAGCAGATACGCAGTATTTT. This gives the protein CASRPSGSPADTQYF.

The rearrangement uses TRBV5-1 and TRBJ2-1; 9 positions match TRBD2. The germline gives CDR1 SGHRS, CDR2 YFSETQ. V shed 0 bases, J shed 6 bases, and the junction held 4 bases outside the gene matches. This CDR3 is built from 15 residues. CDR3: CASSLGGSGSNEQFF. The CDR3 bases are TGCGCCAGCAGCTTGGGAGGTAGCGGGAGCAATGAGCAGTTCTTC.

The chain combines TRBV30 with TRBJ2-7, with D possibly TRBD2 on 5 matching bases. CDR1 and CDR2 (germline): GTSNPN, SVGIG (reference sequence). The CDR3 spans 13 residues. V lost 0 bases, J lost 3 bases, and 9 bases lay in between. In DNA, the CDR3 is TGTGCCTGGAGTGTTAAGGGAGTCTACGAGCAGTACTTC. It specifies CAWSVKGVYEQYF.

The genes are TRBV27 and TRBJ1-5; D is undetermined. The CDR3 covers 17 residues. V was cut by 2 bases and J by 2 bases, with 16 bases left in between. Germline-derived CDR1 and CDR2 are MNHEY and SMNVEV (reference sequence). The DNA of the CDR3 is TGTGCCAGCAGTTTAAACCCTAGTGGGGTCGGCAATCAGCCCCAGCATTTT. It encodes CASSLNPSGVGNQPQHF.

This clonotype came up a few times. The chain links TRBV7-6 to TRBJ2-2; D is unclear. V was shortened by 3 bases and J by 4 bases, with 18 bases between the two germline ends. Germline V gene sequence: CDR1 SGHVS, CDR2 FNYEAQ. CDR3 size: 17 residues. In DNA, the CDR3 is TGTGCCAGCAGCTTTCGCGTATCGGGTTCCTTCACCGGGGAGCTGTTTTTT. It translates to CASSFRVSGSFTGELFF.

The gene calls are TRBV27 and TRBJ2-3; 8 bases are shared with TRBD2. V lost 3 bases to trimming and J lost 5 bases; unmatched junction nucleotides: 7. Germline lookup yields CDR1 MNHEY and CDR2 SMNVEV (reference sequence). This CDR3 spans 15 amino acids. The CDR3 DNA sequence: TGTGCCAGCAGTTTGGGTAGCGGGAAACTAGATACGCAGTATTTT. Residues: CASSLGSGKLDTQYF.

The gene calls are TRBV27 and TRBJ1-1; D ambiguous. The V gene lost 8 bases and the J gene lost 6 bases, with 19 bases spanning the gap. CDR3 length: 14 amino acids. The germline V gene encodes CDR1 MNHEY and CDR2 SMNVEV (reference sequence). For the CDR3, the DNA is TGTGCCAGCCTAGGTCCCACCCCTGGGGCTGAAGCTTTCTTT. Encoded protein: CASLGPTPGAEAFF.

CDR3 amino acids: CAWSVLGSGRIHEQFF. Here the CDR3 DNA reads TGTGCCTGGAGTGTCTTGGGAAGCGGGAGGATCCATGAGCAGTTCTTC. The V call is TRBV30, the J call TRBJ2-1, with 9 bases fitting TRBD2. Germline V gene lookup returns CDR1 GTSNPN and CDR2 SVGIG (reference sequence). This CDR3 has 16 residues. Trimming removed 0 bases from V and 8 bases from J; junction bases left unmatched: 11.

The table lists this clonotype with a few counts. This chain connects TRBV27 to TRBJ2-1; 7 bases fit TRBD2. The J segment lost 8 bases and the V segment lost 0 bases, leaving 1 base of the junction unmatched. CDR3 length equals 13 residues. Germline-derived CDR1 and CDR2 are MNHEY and SMNVEV (reference sequence). CDR3 DNA: TGTGCCAGCAGTTTATCGCGGGAGTATGAGCAGTTCTTC. It yields the protein CASSLSREYEQFF.

This chain links TRBV2 with TRBJ1-2; perhaps TRBD1 as D (5 bases). Between the trimmed V and J ends, which lost 7 bases and 4 bases, there was a span of 13 bases. The CDR3 is 13 residues long. CDR1 is SNHLY, CDR2 FYNNEI, per germline. The DNA of the CDR3 is TGTGCCAGCACGCCAGGGAGCGCCTATGGCTACACCTTC. Its protein is CASTPGSAYGYTF.

This clonotype is deemed medium-sized (0.01 to 0.1%). The V gene is TRBV20-1, the J gene TRBJ1-6, with 7 bases identical to TRBD1. CDR3 length: 15 amino acids. Germline lookup yields CDR1 DFQATT and CDR2 SNEGSKA (reference sequence). The trim removed 3 bases at V and 8 bases at J, leaving 10 bases unmatched. The CDR3 DNA follows: TGCAGTGCTAGCAAGACAGGGAGAGGAGATTCACCCCTCCACTTT. It is translated as CSASKTGRGDSPLHF.

In its sample, this clonotype was seen a few times. CDR3: CASSLGGGFGEAFF. DNA of the CDR3: TGTGCCAGCAGTCTCGGGGGAGGGTTCGGTGAAGCTTTCTTT. The chain links TRBV6-2 or TRBV6-3 to TRBJ1-1; perhaps TRBD1 as D (5 bases). In germline, CDR1 is MNHEY, CDR2 SVGEGT. V lost 5 bases and J 7 bases, leaving 17 bases between the germline ends. The CDR3 has 14 amino acids.

V is TRBV20-1 and J is TRBJ2-1; the D is unclear. The CDR3 runs 15 residues. The V end was cut by 1 base, the J end by 0 bases, with 10 bases between. In germline, CDR1 is DFQATT, CDR2 SNEGSKA (reference sequence). The CDR3, as DNA: TGCAGTGCTAGAGTACCCTTAAGCTCCTACAATGAGCAGTTCTTC. This codes for CSARVPLSSYNEQFF.

This clonotype appeared a few times. The rearrangement joins TRBV27 to TRBJ1-5, with D possibly matching TRBD1 (5 bases). The germline V and J ends were trimmed by 6 bases and 5 bases, with 11 bases remaining between them. Germline V CDR1 and CDR2: MNHEY, SMNVEV (reference sequence). The CDR3 consists of 13 residues. In DNA, the CDR3 is TGTGCCAGCAGCCCTCAGGGCTATCAGCCCCAGCATTTT. Translation: CASSPQGYQPQHF.